The 16 T cell receptor beta chains below come from one sample, sequenced in a study of blood T cell repertoires in COVID-19. The protocol was immunoSEQ multiplex PCR, while the TCRdb copy is restricted to in-frame clones and leaves out a portion. The sample holds approximately 180,000 clones, around nine tenths seen once. Sequenced material: peripheral blood. The source of these receptors is a woman in her 70s with COVID-19, enrolled during active disease.

The V call is TRBV15, the J call TRBJ1-5, with D maybe TRBD1 (5 bases). There are 13 residues in the CDR3. The V gene lost 1 base and the J gene lost 5 bases, with 6 bases spanning the gap. Germline loops: CDR1 LNHNV, CDR2 YYDKDF (reference sequence). The CDR3 DNA reads as TGTGCCACCAGCAGAGTCAGGGATCAGCCCCAGCATTTT. The encoded protein is CATSRVRDQPQHF.

The chain joins TRBV28 to TRBJ1-1, with 9 bases aligning to TRBD1. The trim removed 4 bases at V and 5 bases at J, leaving 5 bases unmatched. The CDR3 loop spans 14 amino acids. CDR1 and CDR2 (germline): MDHEN, SYDVKM. The CDR3 region is CASSSGTGRTEAFF. CDR3 bases: TGTGCCAGCAGTTCCGGGACAGGGAGGACTGAAGCTTTCTTT.

V is TRBV7-9 and J is TRBJ1-2, with TRBD1 as a possible D gene (5 bases). The CDR3 is 16 amino acids. CDR1 and CDR2 from the germline V gene are SEHNR and FQNEAQ (reference sequence). V dropped 5 bases and J dropped 2 bases, with 18 bases sitting between them. CDR3 nucleotides: TGTGCCAGCAGCGAAAACGAGGCGGGGGTAAACTATGGCTACACCTTC. Protein sequence: CASSENEAGVNYGYTF.

The V and J genes are TRBV4-1 and TRBJ2-3; D is undetermined. The V gene's germline CDR1 is MGHRA and CDR2 YSYEKL. The CDR3 loop spans 13 amino acids. The V gene lost 6 bases and the J gene lost 2 bases, with 9 bases spanning the gap. The DNA for the CDR3 is TGCGCCAGCAGTCATCAGTACACAGATACGCAGTATTTT. This sequence encodes CASSHQYTDTQYF.

The chain has TRBV29-1 and TRBJ2-3, with TRBD2 matching over 7 bases. CDR3 size: 14 residues. Germline V lookup: CDR1 SQVTM, CDR2 ANQGSEA. Trimming took 8 bases from V and 3 from J; bases not matched to a gene: 11. CDR3 DNA: TGCAGCCTCCATCGGGGGGAGGGTACAGATACGCAGTATTTT. Protein: CSLHRGEGTDTQYF.

This chain uses TRBV28 with TRBJ1-5; D is unresolved. The CDR3 loop spans 14 amino acids. Germline V gene lookup returns CDR1 MDHEN and CDR2 SYDVKM. V lost 3 bases, J lost 6 bases, and 12 bases lay in between. CDR3 loop: CASSFSLVGQPQHF. The DNA for the CDR3 is TGTGCCAGCAGTTTTTCCTTAGTTGGTCAGCCCCAGCATTTT.

This sequence joins TRBV9 and TRBJ1-1; 8 positions match TRBD1. Germline V CDR1 and CDR2: SGDLS, YYNGEE. This CDR3 region has 17 residues. Losses at the gene ends were 3 bases for V and 0 bases for J; bases not matched to a gene: 10. CDR3 bases: TGTGCCAGCAGCGCACATGGACAGGGATCCCTGAACACTGAAGCTTTCTTT. Protein sequence: CASSAHGQGSLNTEAFF.

This sequence joins TRBV19 and TRBJ1-5; TRBD1 matches 9 bases. This CDR3 is 14 amino acids long. Germline CDR1 is LNHDA and CDR2 is SQIVND (reference sequence). V shed 9 bases, J shed 6 bases, and the junction held 9 bases outside the gene matches. The CDR3 bases are TGTGCCAGCGGAAGAGCACAGGGGGCTCAGCCCCAGCATTTT. This sequence encodes CASGRAQGAQPQHF.

This clone has a single count. The chain recombines TRBV11-3 with TRBJ2-1; D is undetermined. The V end lost 5 bases, the J end lost 4 bases, and 9 bases lay between the germline ends. Germline CDR1 is SGHNT and CDR2 is YENEEA. The CDR3 length is 13 residues. CDR3 coding DNA: TGTGCCAGCAGCCCGGCGCGGTACAATGAGCAGTTCTTC. Amino acids: CASSPARYNEQFF.

The rearrangement links TRBV3-1 (or the pseudogene TRBV3-2) to TRBJ1-1; no reliable D call. Trimming removed 2 bases from V and 6 bases from J, with 7 bases in between. Germline lookup yields CDR1 LGHDT and CDR2 YNNKEL (reference sequence). The CDR3 has 12 residues. The CDR3, as DNA: TGTGCCAGCAGCCAATCTTCCCCTGAAGCTTTCTTT. Protein product: CASSQSSPEAFF.

The chain recombines TRBV28 with TRBJ2-1; no clear D gene. This CDR3 contains 15 residues. Germline V gene sequence: CDR1 MDHEN, CDR2 SYDVKM. Trimming took 3 bases from V and 3 from J, leaving 12 bases between them. The CDR3 protein is CASSFYARFYNEQFF. The CDR3, as DNA: TGTGCCAGCAGTTTTTACGCACGGTTCTACAATGAGCAGTTCTTC. Filled out from reference TRBV28 and TRBJ2-1, the complete variable domain reads DVKVTQSSRYLVKRTGEKVFLECVQDMDHENMFWYRQDPGLGLRLIYFSYDVKMKEKGDIPEGYSVSREKKERFSLILESASTNQTSMYLCASSFYARFYNEQFFGPGTRLTVL.

The chain couples TRBV24-1 to TRBJ2-3, with D possibly being TRBD1 (5 bases). The CDR3 is made up of 13 amino acids. The V gene's germline CDR1 is KGHDR and CDR2 SFDVKD. V dropped 9 bases and J dropped 1 base, with 10 bases sitting between them. CDR3 region: CATDSTGTDTQYF. For the CDR3, the DNA is TGTGCCACCGACAGTACTGGCACAGATACGCAGTATTTT.

The rearrangement uses TRBV12-3 or TRBV12-4 and TRBJ2-1, with a weak D call TRBD2 (6 bases). V gave up 2 bases and J gave up 7 bases, with 9 bases separating them. The CDR3 sequence is 13 residues long. CDR3 in DNA: TGTGCCAGCAGTTTATATCGGGGGAATGAGCAGTTCTTC. It codes for CASSLYRGNEQFF.

The chain has TRBV9 and TRBJ1-5, with 7 nucleotides matching TRBD1. Germline values: CDR1 SGDLS, CDR2 YYNGEE. The CDR3 runs 14 residues. V shed 3 bases, J shed 6 bases, and the junction held 6 bases outside the gene matches. The CDR3 coding sequence is TGTGCCAGCAGCGAGGGGGCTGGGGGTCAGCCCCAGCATTTT. This encodes CASSEGAGGQPQHF.

The CDR3 sequence: CASSIRLGPQHF. DNA of the CDR3: TGTGCCAGTAGTATACGACTAGGACCCCAGCATTTT. The chain is built from TRBV19 and TRBJ1-5; no definite D call. V gave up 2 bases and J gave up 10 bases, with 9 bases separating them. There are 12 residues in the CDR3. The V gene's germline CDR1 is LNHDA and CDR2 SQIVND (reference sequence).

The chain combines TRBV5-4 with TRBJ1-4; TRBD1 is a possible D gene (5 bases). CDR3 length equals 15 residues. CDR1 and CDR2 from the germline V gene are SGHNT and YYREEE (reference sequence). Trimming removed 5 bases at V and 6 bases at J, with 17 bases between. CDR3 region: CASSTGLEAYEKLFF. CDR3 DNA sequence: TGTGCCAGCAGTACGGGACTGGAAGCGTATGAAAAACTGTTTTTT.